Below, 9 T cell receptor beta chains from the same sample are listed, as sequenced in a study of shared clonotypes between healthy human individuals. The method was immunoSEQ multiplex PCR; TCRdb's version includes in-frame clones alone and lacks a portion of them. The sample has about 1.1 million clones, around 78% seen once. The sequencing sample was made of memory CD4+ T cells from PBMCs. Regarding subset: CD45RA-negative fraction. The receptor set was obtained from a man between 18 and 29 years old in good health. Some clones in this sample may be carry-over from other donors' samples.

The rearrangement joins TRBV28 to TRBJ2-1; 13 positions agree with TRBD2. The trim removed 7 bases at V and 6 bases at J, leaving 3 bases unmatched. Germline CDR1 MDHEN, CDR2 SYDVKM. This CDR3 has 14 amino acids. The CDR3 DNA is TGTGCCAGCACCTGGACTAGCGGGAGCAATGAGCAGTTCTTC. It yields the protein CASTWTSGSNEQFF.

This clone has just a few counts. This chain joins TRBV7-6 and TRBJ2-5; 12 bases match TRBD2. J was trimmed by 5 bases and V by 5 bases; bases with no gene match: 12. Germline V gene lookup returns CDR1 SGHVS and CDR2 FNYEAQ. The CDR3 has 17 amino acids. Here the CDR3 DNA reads TGTGCCAGCAGCCCTGGACTAGCGGGAACTCGAAGGGAGACCCAGTACTTC. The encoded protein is CASSPGLAGTRRETQYF.

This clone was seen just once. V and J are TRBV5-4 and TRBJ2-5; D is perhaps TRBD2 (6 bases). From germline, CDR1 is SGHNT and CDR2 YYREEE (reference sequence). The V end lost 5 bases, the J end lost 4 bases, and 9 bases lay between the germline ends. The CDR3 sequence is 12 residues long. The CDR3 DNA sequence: TGTGCCAGCAGGCGGGGATCAGAGACCCAGTACTTC. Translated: CASRRGSETQYF.

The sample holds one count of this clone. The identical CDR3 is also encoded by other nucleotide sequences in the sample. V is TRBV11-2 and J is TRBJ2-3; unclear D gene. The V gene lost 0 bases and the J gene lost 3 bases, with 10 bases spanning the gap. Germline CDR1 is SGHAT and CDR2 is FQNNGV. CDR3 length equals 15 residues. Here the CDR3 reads CASSLDLTGTDTQYF. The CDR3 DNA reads TGTGCCAGCAGCTTAGACCTGACCGGGACAGATACGCAGTATTTT. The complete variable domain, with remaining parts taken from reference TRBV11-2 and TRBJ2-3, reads EAGVAQSPRYKIIEKRQSVAFWCNPISGHATLYWYQQILGQGPKLLIQFQNNGVVDDSQLPKDRFSAERLKGVDSTLKIQPAKLEDSAVYLCASSLDLTGTDTQYFGPGTRLTVL.

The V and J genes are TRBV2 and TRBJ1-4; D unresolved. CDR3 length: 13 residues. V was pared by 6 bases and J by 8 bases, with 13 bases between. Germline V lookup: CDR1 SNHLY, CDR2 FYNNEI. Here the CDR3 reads CASRYKWREKLFF. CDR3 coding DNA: TGTGCCAGCAGGTACAAATGGAGGGAAAAACTGTTTTTT.

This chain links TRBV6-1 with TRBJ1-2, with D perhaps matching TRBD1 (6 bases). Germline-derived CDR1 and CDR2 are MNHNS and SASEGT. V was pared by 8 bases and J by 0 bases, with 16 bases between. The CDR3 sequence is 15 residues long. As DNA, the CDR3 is TGTGCCAGCTGGGGGCGGAATCTGGCTAACTATGGCTACACCTTC. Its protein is CASWGRNLANYGYTF.

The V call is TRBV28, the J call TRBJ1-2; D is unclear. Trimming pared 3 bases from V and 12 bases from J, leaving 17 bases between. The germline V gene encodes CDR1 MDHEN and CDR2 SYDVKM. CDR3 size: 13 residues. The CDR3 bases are TGTGCCAGCAGTTTGACATCCCCCCCAACGGACACCTTC. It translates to CASSLTSPPTDTF.

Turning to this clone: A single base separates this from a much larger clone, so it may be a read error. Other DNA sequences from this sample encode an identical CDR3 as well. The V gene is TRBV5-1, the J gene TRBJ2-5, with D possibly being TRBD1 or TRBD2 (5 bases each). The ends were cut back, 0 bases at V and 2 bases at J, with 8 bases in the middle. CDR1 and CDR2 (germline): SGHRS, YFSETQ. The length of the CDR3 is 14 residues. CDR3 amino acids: CASSLGGGQETQYF. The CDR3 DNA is TGCGCCAGCAGCTTGGGGGGCGGGCAAGAGACCCAGTACTTC.

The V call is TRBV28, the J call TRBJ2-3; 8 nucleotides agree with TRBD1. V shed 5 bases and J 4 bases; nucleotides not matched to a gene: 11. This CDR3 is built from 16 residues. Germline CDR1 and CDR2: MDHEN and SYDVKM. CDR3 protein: CASSLLDRVSPDTQYF. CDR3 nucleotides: TGTGCCAGCAGTCTACTGGACAGGGTGAGCCCAGATACGCAGTATTTT.